The 16 T cell receptor beta chains below all came from one sample that was sequenced in a study of lymphopenia after photon versus proton radiotherapy. Profiling relied on immunoSEQ multiplex PCR, and the TCRdb table lists in-frame clones only, not all of them. Of about 68,000 clones in the sample, approximately 91% were seen once. Here the sequenced sample was peripheral blood, taken from a patient treated with photon-based radiotherapy. The receptors originated from an older woman with pancreatic cancer.

V gene TRBV6-1 combines with J gene TRBJ1-4, with D possibly TRBD1 on 5 matching bases. V lost 8 bases to trimming and J lost 2 bases, with 15 bases between them. Per germline, CDR1 MNHNS and CDR2 SASEGT. This CDR3 region has 15 residues. This CDR3 reads CASGIGVITNEKLFF. DNA for the CDR3: TGTGCCAGCGGTATAGGGGTGATCACTAATGAAAAACTGTTTTTT.

The chain is built from TRBV5-1 and TRBJ2-7; D remains unclear. The CDR3 sequence is 14 residues long. The germline CDR1 and CDR2 sequences are SGHRS and YFSETQ. Trimming removed 1 base from V and 0 bases from J, with 8 bases in between. CDR3 sequence reads: CASSLSEFSYEQYF. The CDR3 region has the DNA TGCGCCAGCAGCTTGTCAGAATTCTCCTACGAGCAGTACTTC.

V gene TRBV7-6 combines with J gene TRBJ2-1; 12 nucleotides match TRBD1. Germline CDR1 reads SGHVS; CDR2 reads FNYEAQ. This CDR3 comprises 15 residues. The trim removed 5 bases at V and 6 bases at J, leaving 5 bases unmatched. CDR3 sequence (DNA): TGTGCCAGCAGCAACCGGGACAGGGGGCTCAATGAGCAGTTCTTC. Amino acids: CASSNRDRGLNEQFF.

The chain is built from TRBV28 and TRBJ2-1, with TRBD2 matching 12 bases. This CDR3 contains 18 residues. The V gene's germline CDR1 is MDHEN and CDR2 SYDVKM. The J segment lost 6 bases and the V segment lost 2 bases, leaving 11 bases of the junction unmatched. DNA of the CDR3: TGTGCCAGCAGTTTAGTTACGGCTAGCGGGAGGGACCCCAATGAGCAGTTCTTC. Protein product: CASSLVTASGRDPNEQFF.

CDR3 nucleotide sequence: TGCGCCAGCAGCCAAGGCGCGGGGACTAGCGGAAACAATGAGCAGTTCTTC. It encodes CASSQGAGTSGNNEQFF. This rearrangement joins TRBV4-1 to TRBJ2-1; 11 nucleotides match TRBD2. The CDR3 has 17 residues. In germline, CDR1 is MGHRA, CDR2 YSYEKL. With 1 base clipped from V and 5 bases from J, the junction kept 7 bases outside the gene matches.

The rearrangement uses TRBV18 and TRBJ2-7; 7 bases agree with TRBD1. Germline V gene lookup returns CDR1 KGHSH and CDR2 LQKENI. V gave up 2 bases and J gave up 7 bases; unmatched junction bases: 5. This CDR3 has 13 amino acids. In DNA form, the CDR3 reads TGTGCCAGCTCACCAATGGCAGGGGGAGAGCAGTACTTC. Translation: CASSPMAGGEQYF. Full variable domain (outside the CDR3, taken from reference TRBV18 and TRBJ2-7): NAGVMQNPRHLVRRRGQEARLRCSPMKGHSHVYWYRQLPEEGLKFMVYLQKENIIDESGMPKERFSAEFPKEGPSILRIQQVVRGDSAAYFCASSPMAGGEQYFGPGTRLTVT.

V gene TRBV5-1 combines with J gene TRBJ2-3; TRBD1 is a possible D gene (6 bases). CDR3 size: 15 residues. CDR1 is SGHRS and CDR2 is YFSETQ in the germline V gene. V shed 0 bases and J shed 4 bases, with 12 bases lying between them. CDR3: CASSLEGGGPDTQYF. CDR3 DNA sequence: TGCGCCAGCAGCTTGGAAGGGGGTGGGCCAGATACGCAGTATTTT.

The chain links TRBV4-1 to TRBJ2-7; D is perhaps TRBD1 or TRBD2 (5 bases each). Germline V gene sequence: CDR1 MGHRA, CDR2 YSYEKL. V shed 0 bases and J shed 3 bases, with 12 bases lying between them. The length of the CDR3 is 15 residues. The CDR3 DNA is TGCGCCAGCAGCCAAGATCAGGGCGGGTTCTACGAGCAGTACTTC. Amino acid sequence: CASSQDQGGFYEQYF.

In this sample, this clone turned up a few times. The V gene is TRBV19, the J gene TRBJ1-4; 10 nucleotides line up with TRBD1. V shed 1 base and J 4 bases; nucleotides not matched to a gene: 3. The CDR3 is 16 residues long. Germline assignment: CDR1 LNHDA and CDR2 SQIVND (reference sequence). In DNA, the CDR3 is TGTGCCAGTAGTATAGTCCGGACAGGGGGTAATGAAAAACTGTTTTTT. Its protein product is CASSIVRTGGNEKLFF.

This clone has just one count. The chain recombines TRBV2 with TRBJ2-7; 9 bases align to TRBD2. The ends lost 8 bases at V and 5 bases at J; junction bases unmatched: 7. This CDR3 is 13 amino acids long. CDR1 and CDR2 from the germline V gene are SNHLY and FYNNEI. The CDR3 nucleotides are TGTGCCAGCCGTAGCGGGAGTTATGACGAGCAGTACTTC. This translates into CASRSGSYDEQYF.

The CDR3 DNA reads as TGTGCCAGCAGCAAAGCAGTTAGTTCGACAGACCCTAGGGTTCGCTACACCTTC. Its translation: CASSKAVSSTDPRVRYTF. This rearrangement joins TRBV21-1 to TRBJ1-2; the D call in the table, TRBD1, was not verified against the DNA. TRBV21-1 represents a pseudogene. The CDR3 runs to 18 residues.

The rearrangement links TRBV14 to TRBJ1-1, with a tentative D call TRBD1 (5 bases). CDR1 and CDR2 from the germline V gene are SGHDN and FVKESK. This CDR3 has 12 residues. The V end lost 4 bases, the J end lost 10 bases, and 13 bases lay between the germline ends. The CDR3 sequence is CASSPPQGVAFF. The CDR3 DNA is TGTGCCAGCAGCCCTCCTCAAGGGGTAGCTTTCTTT.

The chain links TRBV7-2 to TRBJ2-3, with TRBD2 matching 8 bases. Germline V gene sequence: CDR1 SGHTA, CDR2 FQGNSA. The CDR3 sequence is 16 residues long. V trimming: 5 bases; J trimming: 3 bases; junction bases outside the gene matches: 10. This CDR3 reads CASSPQGAGVTDTQYF. The CDR3 DNA follows: TGTGCCAGCAGCCCCCAGGGAGCGGGAGTAACAGATACGCAGTATTTT. The whole variable domain, remainder taken from reference TRBV7-2 and TRBJ2-3, is GAGVSQSPSNKVTEKGKDVELRCDPISGHTALYWYRQSLGQGLEFLIYFQGNSAPDKSGLPSDRFSAERTGGSVSTLTIQRTQQEDSAVYLCASSPQGAGVTDTQYFGPGTRLTVL.

V is TRBV5-1 and J is TRBJ2-5; D remains unclear. CDR1 and CDR2 from the germline V gene are SGHRS and YFSETQ. V shed 4 bases and J shed 1 base, with 14 bases lying between them. This CDR3 contains 15 residues. The CDR3 nucleotides read TGCGCCAGCAGCCTCACGGTGGGCGGCCAAGAGACCCAGTACTTC. It encodes CASSLTVGGQETQYF.

This clone appeared once. The chain has TRBV28 and TRBJ1-2; D perhaps matches TRBD1 (6 bases). Germline CDR1 MDHEN, CDR2 SYDVKM. This CDR3 is 15 amino acids long. Trimming cost V 6 bases and J 4 bases, with 18 bases left between them. The CDR3 nucleotides are TGTGCCAGCAGGATCGGGGCTGTAGGGGGCTATGGCTACACCTTC. It specifies CASRIGAVGGYGYTF.

V gene TRBV7-2 combines with J gene TRBJ1-2, with a tentative D call TRBD1 (5 bases). Germline CDR1 SGHTA, CDR2 FQGNSA. The CDR3 covers 16 residues. The V end was cut by 4 bases, the J end by 4 bases, with 19 bases between. CDR3 protein: CASSSPGTQGVYGYTF. The CDR3 nucleotides read TGTGCCAGCAGCTCACCCGGGACTCAGGGAGTCTATGGCTACACCTTC. Looking up the rest from reference TRBV7-2 and TRBJ1-2 gives the full variable domain: GAGVSQSPSNKVTEKGKDVELRCDPISGHTALYWYRQSLGQGLEFLIYFQGNSAPDKSGLPSDRFSAERTGGSVSTLTIQRTQQEDSAVYLCASSSPGTQGVYGYTFGSGTRLTVV.